A single sample gave rise to the 15 T cell receptor beta chains below, sequenced in a study of T-cell reconstitution after alpha-beta-depleted transplantation in children. Preparation of the TCRbeta library used unique molecular identifiers. TCRdb recomputed calls from the PCR reads with MiXCR, one row per CDR3 protein. This sample has roughly 500,000 distinct CDR3 sequences, with roughly a tenth found just once. Sequenced material: PBMCs, taken before TCRalphabeta/CD19-depleted stem cell transplant. The source of these receptors is a child younger than 10 with inherited bone marrow failure, due to receive a stem cell transplant.

The sample holds many counts of this clonotype. The chain recombines TRBV27 with TRBJ2-2, with D perhaps matching TRBD1 (6 bases). CDR3 length equals 15 residues. V was cut by 6 bases and J by 5 bases, with 16 bases left in between. Looked up from germline, CDR1 is MNHEY and CDR2 is SMNVEV (reference sequence). The CDR3 here is CASSPVGAGTGELFF. The CDR3 nucleotides are TGTGCCAGCAGCCCTGTGGGGGCTGGGACCGGGGAGCTGTTTTTT.

This clonotype was observed at least ten times. This sequence joins TRBV6-6 and TRBJ2-1; 8 nucleotides match TRBD2. CDR1 is MNHNY, CDR2 SVGAGI, per germline (reference sequence). The V gene end was trimmed by 2 bases and the J gene end by 10 bases; junction bases not matched to a gene: 4. CDR3 length equals 13 residues. DNA for the CDR3: TGTGCCAGCAGTTACGTTGTAGCGGGAGAGCAGTTCTTC. Protein sequence: CASSYVVAGEQFF.

On this clonotype itself: A much larger clone is a single base away; this may be a read error. J is TRBJ2-2 and V is TRBV27, with D unresolved. CDR1 is MNHEY, CDR2 SMNVEV, per germline (reference sequence). The CDR3 totals 13 residues. CDR3 loop: CASCLFGDGELFF. The CDR3, as DNA: TGTGCCAGCTGTTTATTTGGGGACGGGGAGCTGTTTTTT.

This clonotype came up a few times. The CDR3 coding sequence is TGTGCCAGCAGCTTGGGGACAATTACTAGCACAGATACGCAGTATTTT. This gives the protein CASSLGTITSTDTQYF. This chain links TRBV7-6 with TRBJ2-3, with a possible D match to TRBD1 (6 bases). This CDR3 contains 16 residues. V was shortened by 3 bases and J by 0 bases, with 13 bases between the two germline ends. CDR1 and CDR2 from the germline V gene are SGHVS and FNYEAQ.

In its sample, this clonotype was seen many times. This chain links TRBV10-3 with TRBJ2-7, with no clear D. Trimming took off 4 bases at V and 5 bases at J, with 12 bases between the two ends. Per germline, CDR1 ENHRY and CDR2 SYGVKD. The CDR3 consists of 13 residues. The chain's CDR3 is CAISGLALDEQYF. The CDR3 region has the DNA TGTGCCATCAGTGGGCTTGCTCTGGACGAGCAGTACTTC.

About this clonotype: This may be a read error: a much more frequent sequence differs by one nucleotide. The rearrangement uses TRBV12-3 or TRBV12-4 and TRBJ2-7, with D hard to call. This CDR3 comprises 13 residues. The CDR3, as DNA: TGTGCCAGCAGTCCCCACCCTTCCTTCGAGCAGTACTTC. Protein product: CASSPHPSFEQYF.

This clonotype occurred many times. V gene TRBV27 combines with J gene TRBJ1-2; unclear D gene. CDR3 size: 15 residues. With 2 bases removed from V and 2 bases from J, the gap between germline ends came to 12 bases. The germline gives CDR1 MNHEY, CDR2 SMNVEV (reference sequence). For the CDR3, the DNA is TGTGCCAGCAGTTTACGGGGAGGAGGCAACTATGGCTACACCTTC. Encoded protein: CASSLRGGGNYGYTF.

This clonotype was counted many times. The J gene is TRBJ1-2, the V gene TRBV28; tentative D call: TRBD1 (5 bases). Trimming took 6 bases from V and 9 from J, leaving 14 bases between them. Germline lookup yields CDR1 MDHEN and CDR2 SYDVKM. The CDR3 consists of 12 residues. The CDR3 coding sequence is TGTGCCAGCAGCCAGAGGTGGGGCAGCTACACCTTC. This translates into CASSQRWGSYTF.

This clonotype showed up just a few times. The chain carries TRBV6-2 or TRBV6-3 and TRBJ1-5; a possible D gene is TRBD1 (6 bases). Germline-derived CDR1 and CDR2 are MNHEY and SVGEGT. Trimming stripped 2 bases from V and 2 bases from J, with 10 bases between. CDR3 size: 15 residues. CDR3 DNA sequence: TGTGCCAGCAGTTACCAGGGGACGCGCAATCAGCCCCAGCATTTT. Its translation is CASSYQGTRNQPQHF.

This clonotype occurred many times. This chain links TRBV12-5 with TRBJ2-3; TRBD2 matches 15 bases. This CDR3 has 16 amino acids. With 4 bases clipped from V and 3 bases from J, the junction kept 2 bases outside the gene matches. Germline-derived CDR1 and CDR2 are LGHNT and FRNRAP. CDR3 loop: CASGSGTSGRTDTQYF. As DNA, the CDR3 is TGTGCTAGTGGTTCAGGGACTAGCGGGAGGACAGATACGCAGTATTTT.

The gene calls are TRBV28 and TRBJ2-3; D gene uncertain. The germline gives CDR1 MDHEN, CDR2 SYDVKM. The CDR3 has 18 residues. V lost 1 base and J 2 bases, leaving 19 bases between the germline ends. In DNA, the CDR3 is TGTGCCAGCAGTTTATATGAAGAGGTGGCCAGCTTCACAGATACGCAGTATTTT. As protein: CASSLYEEVASFTDTQYF.

This clonotype was observed at least ten times. The gene calls are TRBV11-1 and TRBJ2-4, with TRBD2 matching 7 bases. The germline V gene encodes CDR1 SGHAT and CDR2 FQDESV (reference sequence). The trim removed 2 bases at V and 1 base at J, leaving 14 bases unmatched. The CDR3 consists of 19 residues. CDR3 in DNA: TGTGCCAGCAGCTTACACCCGTTGCGGGGGACGATGGCCAAAAACATTCAGTACTTC. It translates to CASSLHPLRGTMAKNIQYF.

This clonotype was seen at least ten times. The chain has TRBV7-9 and TRBJ2-4; tentative D call: TRBD2 (6 bases). The V gene lost 3 bases and the J gene lost 0 bases, with 12 bases spanning the gap. Germline CDR1 SEHNR, CDR2 FQNEAQ (reference sequence). This CDR3 region has 16 residues. Written as DNA, the CDR3 is TGTGCCAGCAGCTTCGGCTGGGGGGAAGCCAAAAACATTCAGTACTTC. It encodes CASSFGWGEAKNIQYF.

This clonotype was counted ten times or more. CDR3 DNA: TGTGCCACCAGTGACCTGGACGGGGATGATACGCAGTATTTT. Amino acid sequence: CATSDLDGDDTQYF. The rearrangement joins TRBV24-1 to TRBJ2-3; possibly TRBD2 for D (5 bases). V lost 4 bases and J 6 bases, leaving 13 bases between the germline ends. The CDR3 is 14 amino acids. Germline V gives CDR1 KGHDR, CDR2 SFDVKD.

Ten or more counts support this clonotype. The chain recombines TRBV27 with TRBJ2-1, with 11 bases fitting TRBD2. This CDR3 comprises 17 residues. Per germline, CDR1 MNHEY and CDR2 SMNVEV (reference sequence). The V segment lost 7 bases and the J segment 5 bases; nucleotides outside the gene matches: 13. Here the CDR3 reads CASKLTRGLAANNEQFF. CDR3 DNA: TGTGCCAGCAAGCTTACCCGGGGACTAGCGGCCAACAATGAGCAGTTCTTC.